The TCR beta chain under discussion was sequenced for a study of T cells in women clearing cervical HPV infection. Remarks on this clone: What it binds is not known. The junction shows a germline mismatch at one end, possibly a read error. The read terminates 3 residues ahead of where the CDR3 ends, so the germline J gene completes it.

CDR3 length: 15 amino acids. Germline loops: CDR1 MNHEY, CDR2 SVGEGT. The repertoire was sequenced with immunoSEQ multiplex PCR; TCRdb's copy has only in-frame clones and lacks some. The sample totals approximately 23,000 clones; its top ten clones hold over 9%. General study results and limits: TRBV6-7 relative abundance averaged 0.11% in cases and about 0.15% in controls.

Material: blood buffy coat. The receptor's source is a woman aged 18 to 69 with a cervical HPV16 infection that either progressed to CIN3+ or cleared (not recorded which). V is TRBV6-2 or TRBV6-3 and J is TRBJ2-7, with 10 bases that match TRBD2. The sequenced part of the CDR3 DNA is TGTGCCAGCAATTACCCAGCGGGAGGGCCCCACGAG. Translation: CASNYPAGGPHE. The entire CDR3 reads CASNYPAGGPHEQYF.